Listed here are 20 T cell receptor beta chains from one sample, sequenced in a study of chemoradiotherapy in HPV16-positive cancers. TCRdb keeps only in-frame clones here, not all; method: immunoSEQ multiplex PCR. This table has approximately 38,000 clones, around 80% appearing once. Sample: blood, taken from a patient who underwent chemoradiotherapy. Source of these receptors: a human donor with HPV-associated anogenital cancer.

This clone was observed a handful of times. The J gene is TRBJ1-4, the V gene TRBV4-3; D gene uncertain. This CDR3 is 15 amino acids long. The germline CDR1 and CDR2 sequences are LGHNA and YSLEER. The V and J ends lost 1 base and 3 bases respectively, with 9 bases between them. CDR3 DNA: TGCGCCAGCAGCCAAGGCGTAGGGTCTAATGAAAAACTGTTTTTT. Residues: CASSQGVGSNEKLFF.

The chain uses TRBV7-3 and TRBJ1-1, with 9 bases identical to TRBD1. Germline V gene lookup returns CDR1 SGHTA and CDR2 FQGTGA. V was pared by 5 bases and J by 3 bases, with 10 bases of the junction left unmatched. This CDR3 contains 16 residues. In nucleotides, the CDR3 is TGTGCCAGCAGCAAAACAGGGGGCGAACCGTACACTGAAGCTTTCTTT. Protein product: CASSKTGGEPYTEAFF.

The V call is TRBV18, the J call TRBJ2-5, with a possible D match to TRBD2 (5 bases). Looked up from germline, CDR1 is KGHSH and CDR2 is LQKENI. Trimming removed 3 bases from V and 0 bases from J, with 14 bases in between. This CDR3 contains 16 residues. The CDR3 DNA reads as TGTGCCAGCTCACCTAAGCGGTCCTCGTACCAAGAGACCCAGTACTTC. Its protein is CASSPKRSSYQETQYF.

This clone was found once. CDR3 nucleotide sequence: TGTGCCAGCAGCCAAGCAACCCCCGGGACAGCGGGAGCTTTCTTT. Its protein is CASSQATPGTAGAFF. The chain recombines TRBV7-2 with TRBJ1-1, with 7 positions matching TRBD1. The CDR3 has 15 amino acids. Per the germline V gene, CDR1 is SGHTA and CDR2 is FQGNSA. The J segment lost 10 bases and the V segment lost 5 bases, leaving 16 bases of the junction unmatched.

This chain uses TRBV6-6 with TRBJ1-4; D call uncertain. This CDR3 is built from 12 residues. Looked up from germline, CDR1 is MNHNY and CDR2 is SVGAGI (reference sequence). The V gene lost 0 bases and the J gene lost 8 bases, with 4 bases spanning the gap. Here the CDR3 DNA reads TGTGCCAGCAGTTACTCGAGGGAAAAACTGTTTTTT. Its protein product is CASSYSREKLFF.

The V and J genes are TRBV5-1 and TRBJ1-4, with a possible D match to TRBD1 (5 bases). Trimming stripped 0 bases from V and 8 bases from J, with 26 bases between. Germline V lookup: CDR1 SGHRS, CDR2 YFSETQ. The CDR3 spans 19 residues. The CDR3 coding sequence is TGCGCCAGCAGCTTGGCCCGCACAGGCACCCTTCCCGGCCGGGAAAAACTGTTTTTT. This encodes CASSLARTGTLPGREKLFF. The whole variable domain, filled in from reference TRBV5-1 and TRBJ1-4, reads KAGVTQTPRYLIKTRGQQVTLSCSPISGHRSVSWYQQTPGQGLQFLFEYFSETQRNKGNFPGRFSGRQFSNSRSEMNVSTLELGDSALYLCASSLARTGTLPGREKLFFGSGTQLSVL.

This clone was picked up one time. The CDR3 nucleotides are TGTGCCAGCACCTTGCGGGGGCTTAGCAACAATGAGCAGTTCTTC. Translating it yields CASTLRGLSNNEQFF. This sequence joins TRBV6-5 and TRBJ2-1, with D possibly matching TRBD2 (7 bases). The V end was cut by 7 bases, the J end by 5 bases, with 18 bases between. The CDR3 runs 15 residues. Germline assignment: CDR1 MNHEY and CDR2 SVGAGI.

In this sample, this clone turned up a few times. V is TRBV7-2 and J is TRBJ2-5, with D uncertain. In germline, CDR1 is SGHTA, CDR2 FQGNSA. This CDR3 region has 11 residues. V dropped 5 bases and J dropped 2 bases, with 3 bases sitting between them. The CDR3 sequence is CASSAQETQYF. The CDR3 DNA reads TGTGCCAGCAGCGCACAAGAGACCCAGTACTTC.

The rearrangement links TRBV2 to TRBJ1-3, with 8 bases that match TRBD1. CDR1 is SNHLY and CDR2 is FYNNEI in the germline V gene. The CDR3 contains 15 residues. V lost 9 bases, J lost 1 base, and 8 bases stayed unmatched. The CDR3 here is CASVDRGTSGNTIYF. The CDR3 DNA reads TGTGCCAGTGTTGACAGGGGAACGTCTGGAAACACCATATATTTT. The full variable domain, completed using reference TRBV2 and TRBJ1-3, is EPEVTQTPSHQVTQMGQEVILRCVPISNHLYFYWYRQILGQKVEFLVSFYNNEISEKSEIFDDQFSVERPDGSNFTLKIRSTKLEDSAMYFCASVDRGTSGNTIYFGEGSWLTVV.

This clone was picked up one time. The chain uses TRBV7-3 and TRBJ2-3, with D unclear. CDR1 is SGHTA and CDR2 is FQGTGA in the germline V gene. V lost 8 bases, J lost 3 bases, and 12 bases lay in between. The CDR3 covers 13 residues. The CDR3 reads CASGYGSTDTQYF. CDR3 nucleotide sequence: TGTGCCAGCGGTTATGGTAGTACAGATACGCAGTATTTT.

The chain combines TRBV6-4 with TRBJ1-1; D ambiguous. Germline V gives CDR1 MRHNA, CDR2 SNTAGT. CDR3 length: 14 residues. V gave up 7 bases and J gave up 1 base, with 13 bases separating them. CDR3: CASMQEGGNTEAFF. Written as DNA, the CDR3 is TGTGCCAGCATGCAGGAGGGCGGGAACACTGAAGCTTTCTTT.

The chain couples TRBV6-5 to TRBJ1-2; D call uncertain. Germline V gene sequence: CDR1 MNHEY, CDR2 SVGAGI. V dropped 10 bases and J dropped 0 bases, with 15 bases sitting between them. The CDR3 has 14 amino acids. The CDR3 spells CATRPPETNYGYTF. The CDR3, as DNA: TGTGCCACCAGGCCCCCGGAGACTAACTATGGCTACACCTTC.

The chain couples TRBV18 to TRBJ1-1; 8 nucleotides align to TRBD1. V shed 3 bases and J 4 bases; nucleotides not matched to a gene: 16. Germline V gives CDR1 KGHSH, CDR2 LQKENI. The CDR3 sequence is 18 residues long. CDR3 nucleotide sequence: TGTGCCAGCTCACCCAGGACAGGGCAGGCTACATCGCGCACTGAAGCTTTCTTT. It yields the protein CASSPRTGQATSRTEAFF.

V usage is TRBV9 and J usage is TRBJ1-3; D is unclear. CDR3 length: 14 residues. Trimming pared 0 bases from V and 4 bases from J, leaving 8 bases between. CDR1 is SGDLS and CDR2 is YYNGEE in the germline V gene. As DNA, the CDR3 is TGTGCCAGCAGCGTAGCTGGCATCGGAAACACCATATATTTT. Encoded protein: CASSVAGIGNTIYF.

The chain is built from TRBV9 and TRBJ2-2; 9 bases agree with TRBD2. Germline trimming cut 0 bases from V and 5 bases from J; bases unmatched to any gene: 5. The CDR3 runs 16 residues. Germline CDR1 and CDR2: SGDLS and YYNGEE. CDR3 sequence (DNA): TGTGCCAGCAGCGTAGTTGGCGCGGGGGGGACCGGGGAGCTGTTTTTT. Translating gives CASSVVGAGGTGELFF.

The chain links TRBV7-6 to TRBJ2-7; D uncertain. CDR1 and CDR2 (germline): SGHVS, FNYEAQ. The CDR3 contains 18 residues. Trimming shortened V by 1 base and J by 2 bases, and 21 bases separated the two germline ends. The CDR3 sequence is CASSLVAVEGPLAYEQYF. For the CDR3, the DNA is TGTGCCAGCAGCTTAGTTGCGGTAGAAGGGCCCCTCGCCTACGAGCAGTACTTC.

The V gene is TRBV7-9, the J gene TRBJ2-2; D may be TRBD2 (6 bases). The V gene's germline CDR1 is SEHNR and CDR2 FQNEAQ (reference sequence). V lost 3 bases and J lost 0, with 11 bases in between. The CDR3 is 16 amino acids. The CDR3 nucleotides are TGTGCCAGCAGCTTTAGCGGCGGGCCGAACACCGGGGAGCTGTTTTTT. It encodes CASSFSGGPNTGELFF. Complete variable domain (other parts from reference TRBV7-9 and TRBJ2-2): DTGVSQNPRHKITKRGQNVTFRCDPISEHNRLYWYRQTLGQGPEFLTYFQNEAQLEKSRLLSDRFSAERPKGSFSTLEIQRTEQGDSAMYLCASSFSGGPNTGELFFGEGSRLTVL.

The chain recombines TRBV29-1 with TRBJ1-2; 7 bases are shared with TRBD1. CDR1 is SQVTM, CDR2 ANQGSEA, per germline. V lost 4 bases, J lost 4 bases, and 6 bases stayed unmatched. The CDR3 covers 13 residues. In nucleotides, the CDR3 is TGCAGCGTTGGGACAGGCGTAATCTATGGCTACACCTTC. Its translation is CSVGTGVIYGYTF. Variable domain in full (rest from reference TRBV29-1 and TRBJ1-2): SAVISQKPSRDICQRGTSLTIQCQVDSQVTMMFWYRQQPGQSLTLIATANQGSEATYESGFVIDKFPISRPNLTFSTLTVSNMSPEDSSIYLCSVGTGVIYGYTFGSGTRLTVV.

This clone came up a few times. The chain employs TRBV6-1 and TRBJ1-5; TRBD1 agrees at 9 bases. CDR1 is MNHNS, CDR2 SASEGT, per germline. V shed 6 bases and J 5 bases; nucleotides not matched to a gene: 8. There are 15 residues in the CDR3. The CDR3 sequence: CASRTGTGWDQPQHF. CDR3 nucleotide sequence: TGTGCCAGCAGAACCGGGACAGGGTGGGATCAGCCCCAGCATTTT.

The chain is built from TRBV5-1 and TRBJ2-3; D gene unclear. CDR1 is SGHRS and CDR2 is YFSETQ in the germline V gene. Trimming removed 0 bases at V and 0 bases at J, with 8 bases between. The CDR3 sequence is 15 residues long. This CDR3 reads CASSLATTSTDTQYF. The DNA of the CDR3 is TGCGCCAGCAGCTTGGCGACGACGAGCACAGATACGCAGTATTTT. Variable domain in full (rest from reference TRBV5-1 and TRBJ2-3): KAGVTQTPRYLIKTRGQQVTLSCSPISGHRSVSWYQQTPGQGLQFLFEYFSETQRNKGNFPGRFSGRQFSNSRSEMNVSTLELGDSALYLCASSLATTSTDTQYFGPGTRLTVL.